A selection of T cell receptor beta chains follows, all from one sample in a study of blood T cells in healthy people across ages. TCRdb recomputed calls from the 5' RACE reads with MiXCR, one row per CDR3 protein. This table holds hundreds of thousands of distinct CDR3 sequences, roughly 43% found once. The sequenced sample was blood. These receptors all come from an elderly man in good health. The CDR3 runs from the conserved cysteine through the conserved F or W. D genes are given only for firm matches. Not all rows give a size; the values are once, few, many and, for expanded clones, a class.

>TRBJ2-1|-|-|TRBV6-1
TGTGCCAGCAGTCCGCGAGAACGGGCCAGGTACCAAGAGACCCAGTTCTTC
CASSPRERARYQETQFF
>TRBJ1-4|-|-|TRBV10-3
TGTGCCATCAGTGAACCGAGAGGAGGGAGTGAAAAACTGTTTTTT
CAISEPRGGSEKLFF
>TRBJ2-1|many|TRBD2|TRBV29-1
TGCAGCGTTAAAACGACTAGCGGATACAATGAGCAGTTCTTC
CSVKTTSGYNEQFF
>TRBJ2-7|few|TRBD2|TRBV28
TGTGCCAGCAGTCTGAGCGGGAGGGCCAAGAACGAGCAGTACTTC
CASSLSGRAKNEQYF
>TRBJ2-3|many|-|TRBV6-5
TGTGCCAGCAGTTTTCGCAGCACAGATACGCAGTATTTT
CASSFRSTDTQYF
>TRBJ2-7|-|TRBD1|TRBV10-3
TGTGCCATCTCCGGGACAGGGATTTTCGAGCAGTACTTC
CAISGTGIFEQYF
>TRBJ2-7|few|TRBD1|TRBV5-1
TGCGCCAGCAGCTTGGGGTTAAGGGACAGGGGCAGAGAGCAGTACTTC
CASSLGLRDRGREQYF
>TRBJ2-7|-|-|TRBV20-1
TGCAGTGCTAGAGATAACGACCCGGGGGTCTCCGAGCAGTACTTC
CSARDNDPGVSEQYF
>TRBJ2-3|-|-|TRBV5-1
TGCGCCAGCAGGTCGATCGGAGCAGATACGCAGTATTTT
CASRSIGADTQYF
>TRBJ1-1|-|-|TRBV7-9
TGTGCCAGCAGCTTAGACCGGCCGATGAACACTGAAGCTTTCTTT
CASSLDRPMNTEAFF
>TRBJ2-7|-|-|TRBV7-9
TGTGCCAGCAGCTTCGAGTCCACCTACGAGCAGTACTTC
CASSFESTYEQYF
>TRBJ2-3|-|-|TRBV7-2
TGTGCCAGCAGCCCAAGGGTGGGCGGGGGCACAGATACGCAGTATTTT
CASSPRVGGGTDTQYF
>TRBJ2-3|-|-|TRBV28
TGTGCCAACAGTTCCCCTCATGTGGTTGCAGATACGCAGTATTTT
CANSSPHVVADTQYF
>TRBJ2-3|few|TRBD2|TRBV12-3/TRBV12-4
TGTGCCAGCAGTGAGCGGGGGCCCGGCACAGATACGCAGTATTTT
CASSERGPGTDTQYF
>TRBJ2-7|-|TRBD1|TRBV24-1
TGTGCCACCAGTGATACCAAGGGGGCAGACTACTACGAGCAGTACTTC
CATSDTKGADYYEQYF
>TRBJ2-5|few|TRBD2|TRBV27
TGTGCCAGCAGCCGGTACTCCGGGGGGGCCATCAAGGAGACCCAGTACTTC
CASSRYSGGAIKETQYF
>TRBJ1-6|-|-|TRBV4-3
TGCGCCAGCAGCCAAGAAGAGGGGCAGACCTATAATTCACCCCTCCACTTT
CASSQEEGQTYNSPLHF
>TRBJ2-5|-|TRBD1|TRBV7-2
TGTGCCAGCAGCTCACAGGGGCCCCAAGCACTTAGGGAGACCCAGTACTTC
CASSSQGPQALRETQYF
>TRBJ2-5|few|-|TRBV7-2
TGTGCCAGCAGCTTATTTTGGGGGGCTCAAGAGACCCAGTACTTC
CASSLFWGAQETQYF
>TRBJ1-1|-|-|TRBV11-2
TGTGCCAGCAGCCGGGGACCTGCCACTGAAGCTTTCTTT
CASSRGPATEAFF
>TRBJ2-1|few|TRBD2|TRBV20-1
TGCAGTGCTAGAGATTCACTAGCGGGGGGCGATGAGCAGTTCTTC
CSARDSLAGGDEQFF
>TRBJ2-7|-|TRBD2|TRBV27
TGTGCCAGCAGTTTTGGGCTAGCGGGAGGTCTAACCCTGTACGAGCAGTACTTC
CASSFGLAGGLTLYEQYF
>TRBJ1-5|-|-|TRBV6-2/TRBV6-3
TGTGCCACCTCGGACAGATATAGCAATCAGCCCCAGCATTTT
CATSDRYSNQPQHF
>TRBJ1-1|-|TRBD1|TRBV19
TGTGCCAGTAGTTTCCCTTCTGACAGGGGATTCATGAACACTGAAGCTTTCTTT
CASSFPSDRGFMNTEAFF
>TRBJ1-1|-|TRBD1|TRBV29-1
TGCAGCGTTGCGATATGGACAGGCATGAACACTGAAGCTTTCTTT
CSVAIWTGMNTEAFF
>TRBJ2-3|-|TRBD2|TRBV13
TGTGCCAGCAGCCTTGGACTAGCGAACACAGATACGCAGTATTTT
CASSLGLANTDTQYF
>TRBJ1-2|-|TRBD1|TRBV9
TGTGCCAGCAGCGACCCGGGACAGTCGACGGGCTACACCTTC
CASSDPGQSTGYTF
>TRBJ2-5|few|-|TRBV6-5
TGTGCCAGCAGACCAACAGGGTTGTCAGAGACCCAGTACTTC
CASRPTGLSETQYF
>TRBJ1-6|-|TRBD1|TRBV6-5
TGTGCCAGCAGTTGGGGCGACAGGGGTAATTCACCCCTCCACTTT
CASSWGDRGNSPLHF
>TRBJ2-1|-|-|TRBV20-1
TGCAGTGCCACCCAGACAGGCAATGAGCAGTTCTTC
CSATQTGNEQFF
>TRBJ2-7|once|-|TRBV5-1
TGCGCCAGCAGCTCGGGGGACAGCTACAATGAGCAGTACTTC
CASSSGDSYNEQYF
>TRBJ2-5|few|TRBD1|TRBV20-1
TGCAGTGCTAGAGATCGGGGCAGGGGGCGGTCGGAGACCCAGTACTTC
CSARDRGRGRSETQYF
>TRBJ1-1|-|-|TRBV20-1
TGCAGTGCTAGAGACCCCAACACGAAGGCTTTCTTT
CSARDPNTKAFF
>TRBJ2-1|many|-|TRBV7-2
TGTGCCAGCAGCTTCGGGGGGCCTAGCAATGAGCAGTTCTTC
CASSFGGPSNEQFF
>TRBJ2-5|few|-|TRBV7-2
TGTGCCAGCAGCTTTCGAGGGGAAAAGACCCAGTACTTC
CASSFRGEKTQYF